The 20 T cell receptor beta chains below all came from one sample that was sequenced in a study of blood T cell repertoires in COVID-19. Libraries were prepared by immunoSEQ multiplex PCR; TCRdb keeps only in-frame clonotypes and omits some of them. The sample has some 350,000 clones, more than 70% seen once. The sequenced material came from peripheral blood. Receptors originate from a woman in her seventies with COVID-19, enrolled during active disease.

The chain couples TRBV27 to TRBJ1-5, with 8 bases lining up with TRBD1. With 6 bases clipped from V and 0 bases from J, the junction kept 7 bases outside the gene matches. The V gene's germline CDR1 is MNHEY and CDR2 SMNVEV (reference sequence). The CDR3 is 16 amino acids. The CDR3, as DNA: TGTGCCAGCAGCCCCGGGACAGGTGCTAGCAATCAGCCCCAGCATTTT. Translation: CASSPGTGASNQPQHF.

The sample holds a few counts of this clone. This chain connects TRBV21-1 to TRBJ1-2; no check of the table's D call, TRBD1, against the DNA was made. TRBV21-1 is tagged as a pseudogene. The CDR3 length is 18 residues. DNA for the CDR3: TGTGCCAGCAGCTGGAGGGTCGACAGGGGAGGTTTTGACTATGGCTACACCTTC. Protein product: CASSWRVDRGGFDYGYTF.

The chain joins TRBV7-9 to TRBJ1-1; D is perhaps TRBD1 (5 bases). The germline CDR1 and CDR2 sequences are SEHNR and FQNEAQ (reference sequence). This CDR3 is 12 amino acids long. V lost 5 bases to trimming and J lost 5 bases, with 9 bases between them. The CDR3 nucleotides read TGTGCCAGCAGCCGGGGGTATACTGAAGCTTTCTTT. This sequence encodes CASSRGYTEAFF. The full variable domain, rest sourced from reference TRBV7-9 and TRBJ1-1, is DTGVSQNPRHKITKRGQNVTFRCDPISEHNRLYWYRQTLGQGPEFLTYFQNEAQLEKSRLLSDRFSAERPKGSFSTLEIQRTEQGDSAMYLCASSRGYTEAFFGQGTRLTVV.

This sequence joins TRBV4-1 and TRBJ1-1; a weak D match, TRBD1 (5 bases). Trimming removed 2 bases from V and 3 bases from J, with 10 bases in between. The CDR3 has 14 residues. Germline lookup yields CDR1 MGHRA and CDR2 YSYEKL. The CDR3 loop reads CASSQQGGDTEAFF. DNA of the CDR3: TGCGCCAGCAGCCAACAGGGTGGGGACACTGAAGCTTTCTTT.

This clone was seen a handful of times. The chain combines TRBV7-6 with TRBJ2-7, with D uncertain. The CDR3 loop spans 14 amino acids. Germline V CDR1 and CDR2: SGHVS, FNYEAQ. V dropped 2 bases and J dropped 6 bases, with 14 bases sitting between them. The CDR3 spells CASSLSGVRSEQYF. The DNA for the CDR3 is TGTGCCAGCAGCTTATCGGGTGTTAGGAGCGAGCAGTACTTC. The full variable domain, completed using reference TRBV7-6 and TRBJ2-7, is GAGVSQSPRYKVTKRGQDVALRCDPISGHVSLYWYRQALGQGPEFLTYFNYEAQQDKSGLPNDRFSAERPEGSISTLTIQRTEQRDSAMYRCASSLSGVRSEQYFGPGTRLTVT.

The chain links TRBV29-1 to TRBJ1-2; tentative D call: TRBD1 (5 bases). Trimming cost V 6 bases and J 8 bases, with 13 bases left between them. CDR1 and CDR2 from the germline V gene are SQVTM and ANQGSEA. This CDR3 contains 11 residues. The CDR3 here is CSVGLGAGYTF. The CDR3 bases are TGCAGCGTGGGCTTAGGGGCCGGCTACACCTTC. The variable domain in full, completed from reference TRBV29-1 and TRBJ1-2, reads SAVISQKPSRDICQRGTSLTIQCQVDSQVTMMFWYRQQPGQSLTLIATANQGSEATYESGFVIDKFPISRPNLTFSTLTVSNMSPEDSSIYLCSVGLGAGYTFGSGTRLTVV.

The chain links TRBV6-4 to TRBJ2-3; TRBD2 agrees at 9 bases. The germline V gene has CDR1 MRHNA and CDR2 SNTAGT. The CDR3 is 15 residues long. Trimming removed 5 bases from V and 5 bases from J; junction bases left unmatched: 8. CDR3 nucleotides: TGTGCCAGCAGTATAGGACTAGCGTCGAGAGATACGCAGTATTTT. It translates to CASSIGLASRDTQYF.

The chain couples TRBV7-3 to TRBJ2-4, with TRBD1 matching over 7 bases. V shed 4 bases, J shed 5 bases, and the junction held 2 bases outside the gene matches. The CDR3 contains 13 residues. In germline, CDR1 is SGHTA, CDR2 FQGTGA. DNA of the CDR3: TGTGCCAGCAGCTCCGGACAGGAAAACATTCAGTACTTC. This sequence encodes CASSSGQENIQYF.

The chain is built from TRBV9 and TRBJ2-6; 9 bases are a match to TRBD1. V gave up 4 bases and J gave up 3 bases; unmatched junction bases: 11. The CDR3 totals 18 residues. CDR1 is SGDLS, CDR2 YYNGEE, per germline. This CDR3 is CASSLHTGGGFGANVLTF. The CDR3 coding sequence is TGTGCCAGCAGCCTACATACAGGGGGCGGGTTTGGGGCCAACGTCCTGACTTTC.

CDR3 loop: CASSDSRGSLEAFF. The CDR3 DNA is TGTGCCAGCAGTGACTCGAGAGGCTCTCTTGAAGCTTTCTTT. The J gene is TRBJ1-1, the V gene TRBV6-4; unclear D gene. In germline, CDR1 is MRHNA, CDR2 SNTAGT. Trimming took off 0 bases at V and 7 bases at J, with 12 bases between the two ends. The CDR3 runs 14 residues.

The chain employs TRBV20-1 and TRBJ2-7; 8 bases line up with TRBD2. This CDR3 spans 14 amino acids. V lost 3 bases to trimming and J lost 2 bases; unmatched junction nucleotides: 6. Looked up from germline, CDR1 is DFQATT and CDR2 is SNEGSKA (reference sequence). CDR3 loop: CSASVAGTAYEQYF. DNA of the CDR3: TGCAGTGCTAGTGTAGCGGGGACCGCCTACGAGCAGTACTTC.

The chain uses TRBV19 and TRBJ1-1, with D possibly being TRBD1 (6 bases). Deletions cut 4 bases from V and 3 bases from J, with 9 bases between. Germline CDR1 reads LNHDA; CDR2 reads SQIVND (reference sequence). The CDR3 is 13 amino acids. The CDR3 region is CASSTYRDTEAFF. The CDR3 coding sequence is TGTGCCAGTAGTACCTACAGGGACACTGAAGCTTTCTTT. The full variable domain, its missing parts supplied by reference TRBV19 and TRBJ1-1, is DGGITQSPKYLFRKEGQNVTLSCEQNLNHDAMYWYRQDPGQGLRLIYYSQIVNDFQKGDIAEGYSVSREKKESFPLTVTSAQKNPTAFYLCASSTYRDTEAFFGQGTRLTVV.

This chain links TRBV11-2 with TRBJ1-1; a possible D gene is TRBD1 (6 bases). V lost 7 bases to trimming and J lost 1 base, with 13 bases between them. From germline, CDR1 is SGHAT and CDR2 FQNNGV. The CDR3 totals 14 residues. CDR3 nucleotide sequence: TGTGCCAGCACCCTGACAGGATGGAACACTGAAGCTTTCTTT. It is translated as CASTLTGWNTEAFF.

This chain uses TRBV7-2 with TRBJ2-5, with D maybe TRBD1 (7 bases). Germline values: CDR1 SGHTA, CDR2 FQGNSA. V lost 3 bases to trimming and J lost 4 bases, with 24 bases between them. The CDR3 runs to 18 residues. The CDR3 region is CASSLSSRGTAPPETQYF. For the CDR3, the DNA is TGTGCCAGCAGCTTGTCGTCTCGGGGGACAGCTCCCCCAGAGACCCAGTACTTC.

This chain uses TRBV7-3 with TRBJ1-2; no reliable D call. Germline V gene lookup returns CDR1 SGHTA and CDR2 FQGTGA. The V gene lost 5 bases and the J gene lost 3 bases, with 7 bases spanning the gap. CDR3 size: 12 residues. The CDR3: CASSVRYYGYTF. CDR3 DNA sequence: TGTGCCAGCAGCGTCAGGTACTATGGCTACACCTTC.

The V gene is TRBV28, the J gene TRBJ1-1; D might be TRBD1 (6 bases). Germline V lookup: CDR1 MDHEN, CDR2 SYDVKM. The CDR3 totals 14 residues. Trimming removed 10 bases from V and 3 bases from J, with 18 bases in between. The CDR3: CATQRDIIDTEAFF. As DNA, the CDR3 is TGTGCCACCCAACGGGACATCATAGACACTGAAGCTTTCTTT.

This rearrangement joins TRBV7-9 to TRBJ1-1; 9 bases map to TRBD1. V shed 0 bases and J 5 bases; nucleotides not matched to a gene: 7. Germline V gene lookup returns CDR1 SEHNR and CDR2 FQNEAQ (reference sequence). The CDR3 covers 16 residues. CDR3 in DNA: TGTGCCAGCAGCTTAGCGGGCTACAGGGGGCTTACTGAAGCTTTCTTT. This sequence encodes CASSLAGYRGLTEAFF.

V usage is TRBV11-2 and J usage is TRBJ2-1, with D possibly being TRBD2 (5 bases). The germline V gene encodes CDR1 SGHAT and CDR2 FQNNGV. This CDR3 comprises 13 residues. V was shortened by 3 bases and J by 4 bases, with 7 bases between the two germline ends. The DNA for the CDR3 is TGTGCCAGCAGCTTTGGCGGGTACAATGAGCAGTTCTTC. Protein product: CASSFGGYNEQFF.

The chain is built from TRBV3-1 (or the pseudogene TRBV3-2) and TRBJ2-5; 11 nucleotides agree with TRBD2. CDR1 LGHDT and CDR2 YNNKEL come from the germline V gene (reference sequence). The CDR3 is made up of 16 amino acids. Losses at the gene ends were 7 bases for V and 5 bases for J; bases not matched to a gene: 12. CDR3 residues: CASTPSRSSGRETQYF. The CDR3 DNA reads as TGTGCCAGCACCCCGAGCCGATCTAGCGGGAGGGAGACCCAGTACTTC.

The CDR3 coding sequence is TGTGCCAGCAGTACCTCAGGGGGCGCTGATGAAAAACTGTTTTTT. Protein product: CASSTSGGADEKLFF. V usage is TRBV25-1 and J usage is TRBJ1-4; TRBD1 matches 8 bases. V shed 5 bases and J 6 bases; nucleotides not matched to a gene: 8. Germline values: CDR1 MGHDK, CDR2 SYGVNS. This CDR3 comprises 15 residues.